This T cell receptor (beta chain) was identified during a study of CXCR3-negative and CXCR3-positive naive CD8 T cells. Study-wide results and caveats: PBMCs showed partially decreased CXCR3 expression after cryopreservation, and most assays used fresh PBMCs. Naive CXCR3-positive cells had TRB CDR3s more hydrophobic than those of CXCR3-negative naive cells.

It was by 5' RACE with UMI labels that the TRB cDNA libraries were prepared. One entry per CDR3 protein, without DNA, is what TCRdb gives after re-calling the 5' RACE reads. Its table lists over 100,000 distinct CDR3 sequences. Comments on this clonotype: Its antigen is unidentified.

Germline CDR1 reads MGHRA; CDR2 reads YSYEKL. The CDR3 has 16 residues. V and J are TRBV4-1 and TRBJ1-5. What was sequenced was naive CXCR3+ CD8+ T cells from blood. Subset denoted: CD45RO-CCR7+CD27+CD95- naive CD8+ T cells expressing CXCR3 (TNR3+). The receptor was isolated from a human donor in good health. Some clones in this sample may be carry-over from other donors' samples. The CDR3 reads CASSQVAGNSNQPQHF.